Below are 7 T cell receptor beta chains sequenced from a single sample in a study of blood T cell repertoires in COVID-19. Clones were sequenced by immunoSEQ multiplex PCR, and TCRdb holds only the in-frame ones, with some missing. The sample lists 90,000 to 100,000 clones; roughly 85% were seen once. Specimen: peripheral blood. The origin of the receptors is an elderly man with acute or convalescent COVID-19.

The rearrangement joins TRBV11-2 to TRBJ2-7; D uncertain. V was trimmed by 5 bases and J by 4 bases, leaving 6 bases between them. Germline CDR1 SGHAT, CDR2 FQNNGV. The CDR3 covers 11 residues. CDR3: CASSTSYEQYF. In DNA form, the CDR3 reads TGTGCCAGCAGCACTTCATACGAGCAGTACTTC. Based on the CDR3 plus reference TRBV11-2 and TRBJ2-7, the full variable domain is EAGVAQSPRYKIIEKRQSVAFWCNPISGHATLYWYQQILGQGPKLLIQFQNNGVVDDSQLPKDRFSAERLKGVDSTLKIQPAKLEDSAVYLCASSTSYEQYFGPGTRLTVT.

This clone was seen only once. The V gene is TRBV7-9, the J gene TRBJ1-6; the D gene is possibly TRBD1 (5 bases). The germline gives CDR1 SEHNR, CDR2 FQNEAQ (reference sequence). This CDR3 contains 15 residues. Trimming removed 5 bases from V and 10 bases from J, with 18 bases in between. DNA for the CDR3: TGTGCCAGCAGCACCGGCAGGGCCGACAGCTCACCCCTCCACTTT. Residues: CASSTGRADSSPLHF.

V and J are TRBV9 and TRBJ2-2; D may be TRBD1 (6 bases). Trimming removed 3 bases from V and 0 bases from J, with 6 bases in between. This CDR3 has 14 amino acids. Germline V lookup: CDR1 SGDLS, CDR2 YYNGEE. This CDR3 is CASSDRANTGELFF. Written as DNA, the CDR3 is TGTGCCAGCAGCGACAGGGCGAACACCGGGGAGCTGTTTTTT. The full variable domain, completed using reference TRBV9 and TRBJ2-2, is DSGVTQTPKHLITATGQRVTLRCSPRSGDLSVYWYQQSLDQGLQFLIQYYNGEERAKGNILERFSAQQFPDLHSELNLSSLELGDSALYFCASSDRANTGELFFGEGSRLTVL.

This clone was observed a few times. This chain uses TRBV7-9 with TRBJ1-4, with a tentative D call TRBD1 (5 bases). Germline V gene lookup returns CDR1 SEHNR and CDR2 FQNEAQ (reference sequence). The CDR3 runs 14 residues. V lost 2 bases to trimming and J lost 7 bases, with 11 bases between them. CDR3 sequence reads: CASSLSGRGEKLFF. CDR3 DNA sequence: TGTGCCAGCAGCTTATCAGGGCGGGGTGAAAAACTGTTTTTT.

This chain connects TRBV9 to TRBJ2-1; TRBD2 agrees at 12 bases. Trimming cost V 5 bases and J 9 bases; bases outside gene matches: 6. The CDR3 sequence is 14 residues long. Germline CDR1 and CDR2: SGDLS and YYNGEE. CDR3 DNA sequence: TGTGCCAGCAGGGTACTAGCGGGAGGTGGTGAGCAGTTCTTC. This sequence encodes CASRVLAGGGEQFF.

This clone was counted a few times. The chain employs TRBV5-6 and TRBJ1-6; TRBD1 might be the D (5 bases). The CDR3 is 15 residues long. Germline V CDR1 and CDR2: SGHDT, YYEEEE. Trimming took 0 bases from V and 5 from J, leaving 9 bases between them. The DNA for the CDR3 is TGTGCCAGCAGCTTGGAGGACAATGATAATTCACCCCTCCACTTT. Translation: CASSLEDNDNSPLHF.

The chain links TRBV5-1 to TRBJ2-7, with 9 bases fitting TRBD1. With V trimmed by 3 bases and J by 0 bases, 1 base remained unmatched. The CDR3 sequence is 14 residues long. CDR1 is SGHRS, CDR2 YFSETQ, per germline. CDR3 amino acids: CASSWGQGSYEQYF. In DNA form, the CDR3 reads TGCGCCAGCAGCTGGGGACAGGGCTCCTACGAGCAGTACTTC.